The 22 T cell receptor beta chains presented below share a single source sample, sequenced in a study of T cells after yellow fever vaccination. Each CDR3 protein gets one entry after TCRdb re-called the 5' RACE reads with MiXCR. The sample carries 400,000 to 650,000 distinct CDR3 sequences, 20% to 25% recorded once. Source: PBMCs, taken more than 20 days after the first yellow fever vaccination. The source of these receptors is a man between 18 and 35 years old who received the YFV17D yellow fever vaccine.

Many counts were recorded for this clonotype. The rearrangement links TRBV5-1 to TRBJ1-1, with D unresolved. The CDR3 consists of 14 residues. Germline CDR1 and CDR2: SGHRS and YFSETQ. The V gene lost 0 bases and the J gene lost 1 base, with 7 bases spanning the gap. This chain's CDR3 is CASSLGSGNTEAFF. The CDR3 region has the DNA TGCGCCAGCAGCTTGGGGTCAGGGAACACTGAAGCTTTCTTT.

The CDR3 DNA sequence: TGCAGTGCCATCCCCCCCCTTAACTATGGCTACACCTTC. Its translation is CSAIPPLNYGYTF. J is TRBJ1-2 and V is TRBV20-1; D unclear. The CDR3 covers 13 residues. V gave up 6 bases and J gave up 1 base, with 12 bases separating them. CDR1 and CDR2 (germline): DFQATT, SNEGSKA (reference sequence).

This sequence joins TRBV7-8 and TRBJ2-2; D is unclear. The CDR3 consists of 16 residues. Germline loops: CDR1 SGHVS, CDR2 FQNEAQ. Between the trimmed V and J ends, which lost 4 bases and 0 bases, there was a span of 12 bases. The CDR3 nucleotides are TGTGCCAGCAGCTCAAGACACGCCGCGAACACCGGGGAGCTGTTTTTT. The encoded protein is CASSSRHAANTGELFF.

The V gene is TRBV5-1, the J gene TRBJ2-7, with 8 positions matching TRBD1. Germline loops: CDR1 SGHRS, CDR2 YFSETQ. The CDR3 is 14 amino acids. The V gene end was trimmed by 4 bases and the J gene end by 5 bases; junction bases not matched to a gene: 8. Written as DNA, the CDR3 is TGCGCCAGCAGCCTATCGACAGGGGTCAACGAGCAGTACGTC. Its protein is CASSLSTGVNEQYV.

The genes are TRBV20-1 and TRBJ2-1; D possibly matches TRBD1 or TRBD2 (5 bases each). In germline, CDR1 is DFQATT, CDR2 SNEGSKA (reference sequence). The CDR3 runs 16 residues. Trimming pared 0 bases from V and 2 bases from J, leaving 14 bases between. CDR3 DNA: TGCAGTGCTAGAGATCGGGGCGAGCCCGCCTACAATGAGCAGTTCTTC. Translation gives CSARDRGEPAYNEQFF.

The chain joins TRBV7-3 to TRBJ1-6, with 7 bases aligning to TRBD1. The V gene's germline CDR1 is SGHTA and CDR2 FQGTGA. This CDR3 contains 14 residues. V lost 3 bases, J lost 9 bases, and 5 bases stayed unmatched. Written as DNA, the CDR3 is TGTGCCAGCAGCTTCGCGAGGGACAGTTCACCCCTCCACTTT. The encoded protein is CASSFARDSSPLHF.

This clonotype has at least ten counts. The chain carries TRBV29-1 and TRBJ1-1, with D hard to call. From germline, CDR1 is SQVTM and CDR2 ANQGSEA. Trimming stripped 4 bases from V and 4 bases from J, with 7 bases between. CDR3 length equals 11 residues. The CDR3 sequence: CSVAGFTEAFF. The CDR3 bases are TGCAGCGTTGCTGGGTTCACTGAAGCTTTCTTT.

This clonotype came up a few times. The V call is TRBV20-1, the J call TRBJ2-3; D not certain. CDR1 and CDR2 from the germline V gene are DFQATT and SNEGSKA (reference sequence). The CDR3 totals 11 residues. Between the trimmed V and J ends, which lost 4 bases and 9 bases, there was a span of 11 bases. The DNA for the CDR3 is TGCAGTGCTAAAGAGACGGCCACGCAGTATTTT. It specifies CSAKETATQYF.

This clonotype was seen only a few times. The chain employs TRBV4-2 and TRBJ2-3; TRBD2 matches at 12 bases. The germline CDR1 and CDR2 sequences are LGHNA and YNFKEQ. The V gene end was trimmed by 3 bases and the J gene end by 0 bases; junction bases not matched to a gene: 4. CDR3 length: 17 amino acids. The CDR3 DNA sequence: TGTGCCAGCAGCCACGCGACTAGCGGGGGTAGCACAGATACGCAGTATTTT. This sequence encodes CASSHATSGGSTDTQYF.

In its sample, this clonotype was seen a few times. This sequence joins TRBV5-4 and TRBJ2-6, with D uncertain. CDR3 length: 15 residues. V was cut by 0 bases and J by 5 bases, with 9 bases left in between. Germline V gene data show CDR1 as SGHNT and CDR2 as YYREEE (reference sequence). The CDR3: CASSLAGVRANVLTF. CDR3 DNA: TGTGCCAGCAGCTTGGCGGGCGTTCGGGCCAACGTCCTGACTTTC.

The rearrangement links TRBV7-9 to TRBJ1-6; D remains ambiguous. V lost 5 bases to trimming and J lost 0 bases, with 8 bases between them. This CDR3 comprises 15 residues. Per the germline V gene, CDR1 is SEHNR and CDR2 is FQNEAQ (reference sequence). CDR3 loop: CASSQESSYNSPLHF. CDR3 in DNA: TGTGCCAGCAGCCAAGAAAGCTCCTATAATTCACCCCTCCACTTT.

There are many counts of this clonotype. The rearrangement links TRBV3-1 to TRBJ1-6; D remains unclear. The V gene's germline CDR1 is LGHDT and CDR2 YNNKEL (reference sequence). CDR3 size: 15 residues. V shed 0 bases and J shed 4 bases, with 7 bases lying between them. DNA for the CDR3: TGTGCCAGCAGCCAAGACCCAGGTTATAATTCACCCCTCCACTTT. It encodes CASSQDPGYNSPLHF.

The rearrangement joins TRBV20-1 to TRBJ2-1, with 7 bases matching TRBD2. The CDR3 spans 14 residues. CDR1 and CDR2 from the germline V gene are DFQATT and SNEGSKA (reference sequence). The junction had 9 bases not matched to a gene; V was cut back by 6 bases and J by 4 bases. In DNA, the CDR3 is TGCAGTGCCCGAAGCGGGGTAACATACAATGAGCAGTTCTTC. Amino acids: CSARSGVTYNEQFF.

Turning to this clonotype: The junction does not match germline at one end; this may be a read error. V and J are TRBV18 and TRBJ1-5, with 8 bases that match TRBD1. CDR3 length: 17 residues. Germline CDR1 is KGHSH and CDR2 is LQKENI. The CDR3 here is CASSPTAQGASYQPQHF. CDR3 nucleotides: TGTGCCAGCTCACCTACCGCTCAGGGGGCATCCTATCAACCCCAGCATTTT.

This sequence joins TRBV27 and TRBJ2-3; D is undetermined. Germline CDR1 is MNHEY and CDR2 is SMNVEV (reference sequence). The CDR3 loop spans 10 amino acids. The V and J ends lost 10 bases and 6 bases respectively, with 8 bases between them. CDR3 protein: CATYDDTQYF. The DNA for the CDR3 is TGTGCCACCTACGACGATACGCAGTATTTT.

The genes are TRBV6-2 or TRBV6-3 and TRBJ1-1; the D gene is possibly TRBD1 (6 bases). V dropped 4 bases and J dropped 4 bases, with 10 bases sitting between them. The CDR3 covers 13 residues. The germline gives CDR1 MNHEY, CDR2 SVGEGT. CDR3 sequence: CASSFWGPTEAFF. The CDR3 nucleotides read TGTGCCAGCAGTTTTTGGGGGCCCACTGAAGCTTTCTTT.

The sample holds a few counts of this clonotype. The rearrangement uses TRBV14 and TRBJ2-3; TRBD1 agrees at 8 bases. Germline V CDR1 and CDR2: SGHDN, FVKESK. The CDR3 runs to 15 residues. V lost 4 bases and J lost 4; bases outside the gene matches: 7. The CDR3, as DNA: TGTGCCAGCAGCCTTACGGGACAGGTTGCAGATACGCAGTATTTT. Its translation: CASSLTGQVADTQYF.

This clonotype appeared a few times. The chain joins TRBV11-2 to TRBJ2-3, with TRBD2 identical over 9 bases. J gave up 7 bases and V 1 base, and 12 bases lay outside the gene matches. Germline CDR1 is SGHAT and CDR2 is FQNNGV. The CDR3 runs to 17 residues. The CDR3 nucleotides read TGTGCCAGCAGCTTAGTTTTCGAGGTAGCGGGGGCAAATACGCAGTATTTT. Protein sequence: CASSLVFEVAGANTQYF.

This clonotype has only a few counts. V is TRBV5-4 and J is TRBJ2-3; unclear D gene. This CDR3 spans 15 amino acids. Looked up from germline, CDR1 is SGHNT and CDR2 is YYREEE (reference sequence). V was trimmed by 0 bases and J by 1 base, leaving 9 bases between them. This CDR3 is CASSLGRPGTDTQYF. The CDR3 DNA reads as TGTGCCAGCAGCTTGGGGCGGCCGGGCACAGATACGCAGTATTTT. Variable domain in full (rest from reference TRBV5-4 and TRBJ2-3): ETGVTQSPTHLIKTRGQQVTLRCSSQSGHNTVSWYQQALGQGPQFIFQYYREEENGRGNFPPRFSGLQFPNYSSELNVNALELDDSALYLCASSLGRPGTDTQYFGPGTRLTVL.

At least ten counts were recorded for this clonotype. The genes are TRBV29-1 and TRBJ2-3; weak D call: TRBD1 (5 bases). The CDR3 is 13 amino acids. Germline CDR1 reads SQVTM; CDR2 reads ANQGSEA. With 5 bases removed from V and 5 bases from J, the gap between germline ends came to 14 bases. CDR3 DNA: TGCAGCGTTAGGCAGGGCCTTCAAGATACGCAGTATTTT. This codes for CSVRQGLQDTQYF.

This chain uses TRBV2 with TRBJ1-2; 7 positions match TRBD1. The CDR3 has 14 amino acids. Germline CDR1 SNHLY, CDR2 FYNNEI. The junction had 9 bases not matched to a gene; V was cut back by 6 bases and J by 5 bases. CDR3 region: CASRPQGSTYGYTF. For the CDR3, the DNA is TGTGCCAGCAGGCCACAGGGGAGCACGTATGGCTACACCTTC.

This chain links TRBV6-2 or TRBV6-3 with TRBJ2-7; 11 positions match TRBD2. Germline CDR1 and CDR2: MNHEY and SVGEGT. This CDR3 is built from 20 residues. The trim removed 2 bases at V and 3 bases at J, leaving 18 bases unmatched. The CDR3 bases are TGTGCCAGCAGTTACGCCCCGGGACAAATACTAGCGGGGGACGGCTACGAGCAGTACGTC. It translates to CASSYAPGQILAGDGYEQYV.